This T cell receptor (beta chain) was profiled in a study of shared clonotypes between healthy human individuals. Study-wide context: Each donor had three CD4 naive, three CD4 memory, two CD8 naive and one CD8 memory plate.

A remark on this clone: What it binds is unknown.

The V end was cut by 3 bases, the J end by 0 bases, with 9 bases between. The CDR3 totals 15 residues. Germline assignment: CDR1 ENHRY and CDR2 SYGVKD. Regarding the study as a whole: Across subsets, estimated richness was generally greater for naive than for memory populations.

Here immunoSEQ multiplex PCR was the method, and the copy in TCRdb shows in-frame clones only, minus some. The data hold more than 850,000 clones, with approximately 80% observed a single time. Sequencing was carried out using memory CD4+ T cells from PBMCs. Subset specified: CD45RA-negative fraction. This chain joins TRBV10-3 and TRBJ1-3; D is unresolved. The sequence came from a man aged 18 to 29 in good health. Some clones in this sample may be carry-over from other donors' samples. CDR3 in DNA: TGTGCCATCAGTGAAGGCAGAGGCTCTGGAAACACCATATATTTT. Translated: CAISEGRGSGNTIYF.